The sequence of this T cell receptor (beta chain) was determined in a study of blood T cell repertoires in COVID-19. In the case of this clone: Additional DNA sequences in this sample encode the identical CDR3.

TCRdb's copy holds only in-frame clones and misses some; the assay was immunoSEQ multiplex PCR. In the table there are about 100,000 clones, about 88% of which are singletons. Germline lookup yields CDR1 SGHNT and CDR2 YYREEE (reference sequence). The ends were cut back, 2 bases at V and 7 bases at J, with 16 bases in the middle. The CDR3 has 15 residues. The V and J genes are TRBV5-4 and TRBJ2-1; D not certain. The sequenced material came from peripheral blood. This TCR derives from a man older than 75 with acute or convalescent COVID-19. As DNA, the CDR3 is TGTGCCAGCAGCTTACGCCTGACCGGGTTAAATGAGCAGTTCTTC. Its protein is CASSLRLTGLNEQFF. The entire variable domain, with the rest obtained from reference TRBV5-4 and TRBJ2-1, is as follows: ETGVTQSPTHLIKTRGQQVTLRCSSQSGHNTVSWYQQALGQGPQFIFQYYREEENGRGNFPPRFSGLQFPNYSSELNVNALELDDSALYLCASSLRLTGLNEQFFGPGTRLTVL.